This is a list of T cell receptor beta chains from one sample in a study of T cell responses to AZD1222 COVID-19 vaccine. The assay was immunoSEQ multiplex PCR, and TCRdb's table has in-frame clones only and misses some. The profile shows tens of thousands of clones, roughly 74% of them singletons. The sample here was peripheral blood, taken 28 days after the second AZD1222 dose. The source is an adult who received the AZD1222 COVID-19 vaccine. CDR3s leave out the opening cysteine and the closing phenylalanine or tryptophan. A row's size may be missing; if present it is once, few, many or a size class.

j_call,v_call,clone_size,cdr3_aa
TRBJ1-5,TRBV19,.,ASTTPDSNQPQH
TRBJ1-5,TRBV5-1,.,ASSADGAVSQPQH
TRBJ1-5,TRBV6-5,.,ASSPGANQPQH
TRBJ2-1,TRBV10-2,.,ASRTSAYNEQF
TRBJ2-2,TRBV5-6,.,ASSLERGQGTGELF
TRBJ2-7,TRBV7-9,.,ASSLATGGKSYEQY
TRBJ1-1,TRBV19,.,ASSMGTTEAF
TRBJ1-6,TRBV6-5,.,ASSYSRQNNSPLH
TRBJ2-7,TRBV10-3,.,ATSDTSYEQY
TRBJ1-3,TRBV7-2,.,ASSPRRGSGNTIY
TRBJ1-2,TRBV9,.,ASSVGLGDGYT
TRBJ1-5,TRBV6-2/TRBV6-3,.,ASSYSGALGQPQH
TRBJ1-2,TRBV12-3/TRBV12-4,.,ASSSVGRGYT
TRBJ2-1,TRBV4-3,.,APRGSSGRASLNEQF
TRBJ2-1,TRBV9,.,ASSALAGGVNEQF
TRBJ1-3,TRBV3-1/TRBV3-2,.,ASSPSDIFSGNTIY
TRBJ2-3,TRBV3-1/TRBV3-2,.,ASSQRGGADTQY
TRBJ1-2,TRBV18,.,ASSPPPDTNYGYT
TRBJ2-1,TRBV19,.,ASSEPGLAGREQF
TRBJ1-2,TRBV5-4,.,ASSADSNGYT
TRBJ1-2,TRBV6-5,.,ASSYYMEDYGYT
TRBJ1-6,TRBV10-3,.,AVSDSMANSPLH
TRBJ2-3,TRBV19,.,ASSIDSGSTDTQY
TRBJ2-2,TRBV3-1/TRBV3-2,.,ASSQWGVRTGELF
TRBJ2-5,TRBV24-1,.,ATSDLSFGSKETQY
TRBJ1-4,TRBV7-8,.,ASSLPEGDRTNEKLF
TRBJ2-6,TRBV12-3/TRBV12-4,once,ASRVIGANVLT
TRBJ1-6,TRBV18,once,ASSPLGWGTGDSPLH
TRBJ2-1,TRBV10-1,.,ASSSSGGVYEQF
TRBJ1-2,TRBV29-1,.,SVSGSGGGYT